The sequence of this TCR beta chain was determined in a study of regulatory T cells in long-lasting Graves disease. Study-wide results and limits: Among the persistent patients, 2,741 public clonotypes were shared, more than the approximately 970 shared among new patients. The sample size was small, and this may have reduced accuracy.

Arm-PCR of CDR3 regions with iRepertoire HTBI primers generated TCR beta libraries. TCRdb re-called the multiplex PCR reads with MiXCR, one entry per CDR3 protein. Of 300,000 to 400,000 distinct CDR3 sequences detected, 16% appear once; the ten largest clones hold approximately 30%. This clonotype was counted many times. Its antigen remains unknown. In germline, CDR1 is SGHTA, CDR2 FQGNSA. The germline V and J ends were trimmed by 2 bases and 9 bases, with 14 bases remaining between them. The CDR3 spans 14 residues. As to time point: newly diagnosed GD, antithyroid drugs for less than 3 months. Extracted RNA from PBMCs served as the source of the TCR library. The same data also went into a second study, on T cells in Graves' hyperthyroidism and ophthalmopathy. That source reports: When the TCR CDR3 underwent first-round RT-PCR, the HTBI primer set was used.

The TCR was taken from a middle-aged man with Graves disease. This sample comprised peripheral blood mononuclear cells (PBMCs), obtained at new diagnosis, from a patient treated with antithyroid drugs. The chain combines TRBV7-2 with TRBJ2-4; TRBD1 might be the D (6 bases). The CDR3 loop reads CASSLTGPDGIQYF. CDR3 nucleotide sequence: TGTGCCAGCAGCTTAACAGGGCCGGACGGCATTCAGTACTTC.